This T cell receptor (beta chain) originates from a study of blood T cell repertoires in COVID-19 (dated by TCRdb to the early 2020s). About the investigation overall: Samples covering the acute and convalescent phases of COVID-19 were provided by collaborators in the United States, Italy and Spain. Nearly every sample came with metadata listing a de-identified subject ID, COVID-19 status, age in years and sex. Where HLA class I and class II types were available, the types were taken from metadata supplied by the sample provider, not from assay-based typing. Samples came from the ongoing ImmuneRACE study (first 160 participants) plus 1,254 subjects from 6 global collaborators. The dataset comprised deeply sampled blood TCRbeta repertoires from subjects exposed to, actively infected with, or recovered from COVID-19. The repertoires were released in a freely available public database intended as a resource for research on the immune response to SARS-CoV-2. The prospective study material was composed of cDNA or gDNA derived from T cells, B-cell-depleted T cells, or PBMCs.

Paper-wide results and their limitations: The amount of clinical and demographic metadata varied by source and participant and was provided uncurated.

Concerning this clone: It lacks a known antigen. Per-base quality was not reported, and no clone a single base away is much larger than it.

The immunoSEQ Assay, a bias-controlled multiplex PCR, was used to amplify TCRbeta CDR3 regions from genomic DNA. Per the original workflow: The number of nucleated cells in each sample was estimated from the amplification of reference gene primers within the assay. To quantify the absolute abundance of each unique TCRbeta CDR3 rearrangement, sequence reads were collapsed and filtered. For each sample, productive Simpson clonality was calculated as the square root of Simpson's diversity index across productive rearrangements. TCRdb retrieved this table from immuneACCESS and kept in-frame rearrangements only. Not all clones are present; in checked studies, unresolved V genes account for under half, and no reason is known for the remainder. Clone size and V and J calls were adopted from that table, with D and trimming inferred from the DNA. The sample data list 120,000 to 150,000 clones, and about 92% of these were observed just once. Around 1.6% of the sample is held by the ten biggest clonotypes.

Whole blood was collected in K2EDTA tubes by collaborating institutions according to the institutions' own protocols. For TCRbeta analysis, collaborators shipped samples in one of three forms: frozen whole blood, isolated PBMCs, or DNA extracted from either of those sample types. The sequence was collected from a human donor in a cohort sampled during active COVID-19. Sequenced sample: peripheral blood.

The CDR3 amino acid sequence is: CATRKRQGGSYNEQFF. The nucleotide sequence reads as follows: TGTGCCACCAGAAAGAGGCAGGGGGGATCCTACAATGAGCAGTTCTTC. The sequence joins TRBV15 to TRBJ2-1; the D region possibly corresponds to TRBD1 (7 bases align). For CDR1 and CDR2, the germline V gene (reference sequence) lists LNHNV and YYDKDF. Trimming removed 6 bases from V and 1 base from J, leaving 16 bases between the germline ends. Taken from cysteine to phenylalanine, the CDR3 has 16 residues. Just the 48-base CDR3 DNA is kept, in frame starting at base 1.